This is a list of T cell receptor beta chains from one sample in a study of T cells in Graves' hyperthyroidism and ophthalmopathy. One entry per CDR3 protein, called by TCRdb with MiXCR from the multiplex PCR reads. The data contain hundreds of thousands of distinct CDR3 sequences, 14% of them singletons. What was sequenced was blood. These receptors were collected from a woman aged 18 to 35 with Graves' hyperthyroidism. Each CDR3 is given with its conserved first and last residue. D genes are given only for firm matches. Not every row has a clone size; where given, it reads once, few, many or a size class.

V	size	D	J	DNA	CDR3
TRBV20-1	many	NA	TRBJ2-7	TGCAGTGCGATCCAGGGGGGGACATCGTACGAGCAGTACTTC	CSAIQGGTSYEQYF
TRBV5-6	NA	TRBD2	TRBJ2-3	TGTGCCAGCAGCACAGGGAGACTAGCGGGAGTAGGAGCGGATACGCAGTATTTT	CASSTGRLAGVGADTQYF
TRBV7-9	NA	TRBD1	TRBJ1-5	TGTGCCAGCAGCCCCCCCCGCGGACAGGGCAATCAGCCCCAGCATTTT	CASSPPRGQGNQPQHF
TRBV7-9	few	NA	TRBJ2-5	TGTGCCAGCAGCCGCCCCGGGGGACAAGAGACCCAGTACTTC	CASSRPGGQETQYF
TRBV19	NA	NA	TRBJ2-1	TGTGCCAGTAGTGCCGCAGAACAGGGGCGGGGTGAGCAGTTCTTC	CASSAAEQGRGEQFF
TRBV6-2/TRBV6-3	many	NA	TRBJ1-6	TGTGCCGGACTGAAAGGGGTGAATTCACCCCTCCACTTT	CAGLKGVNSPLHF
TRBV5-5	once	NA	TRBJ2-2	TGTGCCAGCAGCTTGCCAGGGCGGGCCGGGGAGCTGTTTTTT	CASSLPGRAGELFF
TRBV18	NA	NA	TRBJ2-1	TGTGCCAGCTCACCACCGTCCGCGACAGGAAGCTCCTACAATGAGCAGTTCTTC	CASSPPSATGSSYNEQFF
TRBV10-3	many	TRBD1	TRBJ2-1	TGTGCCATCAGTGAGTCGCTGCGAGGGACAGGGCTAGTGGAGCAGTTCTTC	CAISESLRGTGLVEQFF
TRBV30	few	TRBD2	TRBJ2-1	TGTGCCTGGAAGGGACTGGCGGGAGACTCTGTCAATGAGCAGTTCTTC	CAWKGLAGDSVNEQFF
TRBV3-1	many	NA	TRBJ2-3	TGTGCCAGCAGCCAAGGCGGGCCTAGCACAGATACGCAGTATTTT	CASSQGGPSTDTQYF
TRBV5-5	many	TRBD1	TRBJ1-4	TGTGCCAGCAGCTCCCCAACAGGGGACGTTCCTGAAAAACTGTTTTTT	CASSSPTGDVPEKLFF